The T cell receptor beta chain under discussion was sequenced for a study of cytomegalovirus exposure and HLA in healthy donors. Turning to the study itself: Per a later analysis, the roughly 690 first-cohort and some 110 validation repertoires shared one platform.

CDR1 MNHEY and CDR2 SVGAGI come from the germline V gene. The germline V and J ends were trimmed by 4 bases and 2 bases, with 11 bases remaining between them. The CDR3 sequence is 14 residues long. The repertoire was sequenced with immunoSEQ multiplex PCR; TCRdb's copy has only in-frame clones and lacks some. Of fewer than 200,000 clones in the sample, 91% are singletons; the top ten hold 3%. Study observations and caveats: The study designated 150 or so TCR beta chains cytomegalovirus-associated.

On this clone itself: Its matching antigen is unknown.

This rearrangement joins TRBV6-5 to TRBJ1-1; no firm D call. This sequence was found in a woman under 30 in good health and CMV-seropositive. Sequencing input: PBMCs. The CDR3 protein is CASSLVGGNTEAFF. CDR3 DNA sequence: TGTGCCAGCAGTTTAGTCGGAGGTAACACTGAAGCTTTCTTT.